These 25 T cell receptor beta chains were all obtained from the same sample, sequenced in a study of post-analysis software for immune sequencing data. Their target antigens are unknown. Study-wide results and caveats: There were a handful of TRBV segments more frequent in patients than controls, and TRBV5-6, TRBV5-1 and TRBV20-1 were among them.

Unique-molecular-identifier-tagged TCR beta cDNA libraries were used. TCRdb analysed the PCR reads with MiXCR anew, one entry per CDR3 protein. The table includes hundreds of thousands of distinct CDR3 sequences, over 45% detected once. The source material was blood. The receptor source for this set is a girl under 10 years old with multiple sclerosis.

V gene TRBV7-2 combines with J gene TRBJ1-2, with TRBD1 as a possible D gene (6 bases). CDR3 length equals 15 residues. Trimming cost V 3 bases and J 4 bases, with 15 bases left between them. Germline CDR1 SGHTA, CDR2 FQGNSA. CDR3 in amino acids: CASSFGGRGGYGYTF. CDR3 nucleotides: TGTGCCAGCAGCTTTGGGGGGCGCGGAGGCTATGGCTACACCTTC. The full variable domain, its missing parts supplied by reference TRBV7-2 and TRBJ1-2, is GAGVSQSPSNKVTEKGKDVELRCDPISGHTALYWYRQSLGQGLEFLIYFQGNSAPDKSGLPSDRFSAERTGGSVSTLTIQRTQQEDSAVYLCASSFGGRGGYGYTFGSGTRLTVV.

This clonotype was recorded a few times. The chain employs TRBV10-2 and TRBJ2-3, with TRBD2 as a possible D gene (6 bases). The CDR3 has 19 residues. The V end lost 6 bases, the J end lost 2 bases, and 27 bases lay between the germline ends. CDR1 WSHSY and CDR2 SAAADI come from the germline V gene. CDR3 amino acids: CASSAFLGGEERNTDTQYF. DNA for the CDR3: TGCGCCAGCAGCGCGTTCTTGGGCGGGGAGGAGCGTAACACAGATACGCAGTATTTT.

This clonotype was seen a few times. This chain uses TRBV5-1 with TRBJ2-5, with a possible D match to TRBD2 (7 bases). The V gene's germline CDR1 is SGHRS and CDR2 YFSETQ. This CDR3 region has 15 residues. Trimming took 7 bases from V and 2 from J, leaving 18 bases between them. CDR3: CASCSAGAIQETQYF. The CDR3 coding sequence is TGCGCCAGCTGTTCGGCGGGGGCGATACAAGAGACCCAGTACTTC.

This rearrangement joins TRBV10-3 to TRBJ2-3, with TRBD1 as a possible D gene (6 bases). V shed 3 bases and J shed 7 bases, with 17 bases lying between them. This CDR3 has 15 residues. The germline V gene has CDR1 ENHRY and CDR2 SYGVKD. CDR3 region: CAISERIPGANTQYF. The CDR3 nucleotides read TGTGCCATCAGTGAACGAATTCCAGGGGCGAATACGCAGTATTTT.

CDR3 loop: CASSVGPGAKAFF. In DNA, the CDR3 is TGTGCCAGCAGCGTAGGCCCGGGGGCGAAAGCTTTCTTT. V gene TRBV9 combines with J gene TRBJ1-1; D is possibly TRBD1 (6 bases). V shed 0 bases and J shed 9 bases, with 12 bases lying between them. CDR1 SGDLS and CDR2 YYNGEE come from the germline V gene. The CDR3 has 13 residues.

The V and J genes are TRBV15 and TRBJ1-2; 10 nucleotides match TRBD1. The CDR3 runs to 15 residues. The V gene's germline CDR1 is LNHNV and CDR2 YYDKDF (reference sequence). Trimming took 3 bases from V and 3 from J; bases not matched to a gene: 4. The CDR3 DNA follows: TGTGCCACCAGCAGTCCCGGGACAGGGGACTATGGCTACACCTTC. Encoded protein: CATSSPGTGDYGYTF.

CDR3 residues: CASSLVGLAGYQETQYF. CDR3 nucleotides: TGTGCCAGCAGCTTAGTGGGACTAGCGGGGTACCAAGAGACCCAGTACTTC. V and J are TRBV7-3 and TRBJ2-5, with 13 bases identical to TRBD2. J was trimmed by 0 bases and V by 2 bases; bases with no gene match: 3. CDR3 length: 17 amino acids. Germline V gives CDR1 SGHTA, CDR2 FQGTGA.

This clonotype was detected only a few times. The rearrangement uses TRBV5-1 and TRBJ2-6; 9 bases are shared with TRBD1. The junction had 9 bases not matched to a gene; V was cut back by 0 bases and J by 2 bases. Germline CDR1 reads SGHRS; CDR2 reads YFSETQ. The CDR3 length is 19 residues. Here the CDR3 reads CASSLVGDRVLAGANVLTF. CDR3 nucleotide sequence: TGCGCCAGCAGCTTGGTAGGGGACAGGGTTCTAGCTGGGGCCAACGTCCTGACTTTC.

This chain links TRBV10-3 with TRBJ1-2, with D possibly being TRBD1 (6 bases). Trimming pared 7 bases from V and 4 bases from J, leaving 16 bases between. This CDR3 has 14 amino acids. Looked up from germline, CDR1 is ENHRY and CDR2 is SYGVKD. In DNA form, the CDR3 reads TGTGCCATCACATCGGGACACCCGGGCTATGGCTACACCTTC. Its protein product is CAITSGHPGYGYTF.

Remarks on this clonotype: At one end, the junction sequence differs from germline, possibly due to a read error. The V and J genes are TRBV6-5 and TRBJ2-1, with D tentatively TRBD2 (5 bases). Germline assignment: CDR1 MNHEY and CDR2 SVGAGI. CDR3 length: 13 amino acids. CDR3 nucleotide sequence: TGCGCCACGGGGAGCGGCCTTTACAATGAGCAGTTCTTC. It codes for CATGSGLYNEQFF.

The chain employs TRBV12-5 and TRBJ1-2; maybe TRBD1 (5 bases). The CDR3 covers 14 residues. V lost 0 bases and J 6 bases, leaving 11 bases between the germline ends. Germline values: CDR1 LGHNT, CDR2 FRNRAP. The CDR3 DNA follows: TGTGCTAGTGGTTTGGTCGCGGGGGTCAATGGCTACACCTTC. Translated: CASGLVAGVNGYTF.

This chain links TRBV11-3 with TRBJ2-1; 7 nucleotides line up with TRBD2. The CDR3 is 15 residues long. Germline loops: CDR1 SGHNT, CDR2 YENEEA. With V trimmed by 6 bases and J by 2 bases, 7 bases remained unmatched. CDR3 DNA: TGTGCCAGCAGTCTCCGGGACTATCCCTACAATGAGCAGTTCTTC. The encoded protein is CASSLRDYPYNEQFF.

In its sample, this clonotype was seen a few times. The J gene is TRBJ2-5, the V gene TRBV2, with TRBD2 matching over 9 bases. This CDR3 region has 16 residues. V lost 6 bases and J lost 2; bases outside the gene matches: 10. Per the germline V gene, CDR1 is SNHLY and CDR2 is FYNNEI. The CDR3: CASRPPGLALQETQYF. In DNA, the CDR3 is TGTGCCAGCAGACCCCCAGGACTAGCGCTTCAAGAGACCCAGTACTTC.

The chain recombines TRBV5-4 with TRBJ2-3; perhaps TRBD1 as D (5 bases). The germline V and J ends were trimmed by 4 bases and 2 bases, with 14 bases remaining between them. Germline V CDR1 and CDR2: SGHNT, YYREEE (reference sequence). This CDR3 is built from 15 residues. The DNA for the CDR3 is TGTGCCAGCAGCCCCCGGACAACCCTCACAGATACGCAGTATTTT. Protein product: CASSPRTTLTDTQYF.

This rearrangement joins TRBV6-7 to TRBJ2-1, with 8 bases matching TRBD2. TRBV6-7 is classed as an ORF, of uncertain function. CDR3 size: 14 residues. The trim removed 4 bases at V and 7 bases at J, leaving 6 bases unmatched. CDR3 loop: CASSLSGRANEQFF. CDR3 bases: TGTGCCAGCAGTTTGAGCGGGAGAGCAAATGAGCAGTTCTTC.

The V gene is TRBV20-1, the J gene TRBJ2-1, with 8 bases that match TRBD1. The V gene's germline CDR1 is DFQATT and CDR2 SNEGSKA (reference sequence). The ends lost 5 bases at V and 9 bases at J; junction bases unmatched: 9. This CDR3 is 13 amino acids long. This CDR3 reads CSAVGTGRSEQFF. The CDR3 DNA follows: TGCAGTGCTGTGGGGACAGGCAGAAGTGAGCAGTTCTTC.

This clonotype has just a few counts. The chain recombines TRBV7-2 with TRBJ2-1, with a possible D match to TRBD1 (5 bases). The CDR3 spans 14 residues. The germline CDR1 and CDR2 sequences are SGHTA and FQGNSA. V lost 2 bases, J lost 3 bases, and 8 bases lay in between. The CDR3: CASSLTDSYNEQFF. DNA of the CDR3: TGTGCCAGCAGCTTAACCGACAGCTACAATGAGCAGTTCTTC.

This clonotype came up a few times. The rearrangement links TRBV29-1 to TRBJ1-2; D might be TRBD1 (6 bases). Deletions cut 6 bases from V and 4 bases from J, with 15 bases between. The germline V gene has CDR1 SQVTM and CDR2 ANQGSEA. This CDR3 contains 13 residues. The CDR3 coding sequence is TGCAGCGTCGAGGGACACGTTAGCTATGGCTACACCTTC. It translates to CSVEGHVSYGYTF.

This clonotype has a handful of counts. This rearrangement joins TRBV6-2 or TRBV6-3 to TRBJ2-7; perhaps TRBD2 as D (5 bases). CDR1 is MNHEY and CDR2 is SVGEGT in the germline V gene. The V end lost 2 bases, the J end lost 5 bases, and 7 bases lay between the germline ends. The CDR3 contains 12 residues. The CDR3 region has the DNA TGTGCCAGCAGTTACCCCGGGGACGAGCAGTACTTC. Its translation: CASSYPGDEQYF.

The V gene is TRBV28, the J gene TRBJ2-7, with 7 nucleotides matching TRBD2. Germline CDR1 and CDR2: MDHEN and SYDVKM. The CDR3 consists of 14 residues. Trimming at V came to 4 bases and at J to 2 bases, leaving 5 bases not matched to a gene. CDR3 residues: CASSYPSGPYEQYF. The CDR3 coding sequence is TGTGCCAGCAGTTACCCTAGCGGACCCTACGAGCAGTACTTC.

The chain carries TRBV5-1 and TRBJ2-4; 7 bases match TRBD1. In germline, CDR1 is SGHRS, CDR2 YFSETQ. The CDR3 covers 14 residues. The J segment lost 9 bases and the V segment lost 3 bases, leaving 9 bases of the junction unmatched. The CDR3 region is CASSWDRPQGIQYF. The CDR3 DNA reads TGCGCCAGCAGCTGGGACAGACCACAAGGCATTCAGTACTTC.

This chain joins TRBV12-3 or TRBV12-4 and TRBJ2-1; 9 bases are a match to TRBD2. V gave up 5 bases and J gave up 0 bases; unmatched junction bases: 5. The CDR3 spans 16 residues. The CDR3: CASSGRLAASYNEQFF. The CDR3, as DNA: TGTGCCAGCAGTGGGAGACTAGCGGCCTCCTACAATGAGCAGTTCTTC.

The chain has TRBV6-5 and TRBJ1-2; D is perhaps TRBD1 (5 bases). CDR3 length equals 15 residues. Trimming removed 7 bases at V and 4 bases at J, with 19 bases between. Germline lookup yields CDR1 MNHEY and CDR2 SVGAGI. The CDR3 loop reads CASTHPRDASYGYTF. CDR3 DNA: TGTGCCAGCACCCATCCCCGGGACGCCTCCTATGGCTACACCTTC.

The chain joins TRBV7-2 to TRBJ2-3, with 9 bases aligning to TRBD2. From germline, CDR1 is SGHTA and CDR2 FQGNSA. With V trimmed by 0 bases and J by 12 bases, 10 bases remained unmatched. The CDR3 sequence is 15 residues long. CDR3 sequence reads: CASSLALSAGGQQYF. CDR3 in DNA: TGTGCCAGCAGCTTAGCCCTATCTGCGGGGGGGCAACAGTATTTT.

The chain combines TRBV7-8 with TRBJ2-1, with 7 bases fitting TRBD1. Looked up from germline, CDR1 is SGHVS and CDR2 is FQNEAQ. V lost 5 bases to trimming and J lost 1 base; unmatched junction nucleotides: 5. The CDR3 is 15 amino acids. DNA of the CDR3: TGTGCCAGCAGCCGCACCAGGGGGTCCTACAATGAGCAGTTCTTC. Protein sequence: CASSRTRGSYNEQFF.